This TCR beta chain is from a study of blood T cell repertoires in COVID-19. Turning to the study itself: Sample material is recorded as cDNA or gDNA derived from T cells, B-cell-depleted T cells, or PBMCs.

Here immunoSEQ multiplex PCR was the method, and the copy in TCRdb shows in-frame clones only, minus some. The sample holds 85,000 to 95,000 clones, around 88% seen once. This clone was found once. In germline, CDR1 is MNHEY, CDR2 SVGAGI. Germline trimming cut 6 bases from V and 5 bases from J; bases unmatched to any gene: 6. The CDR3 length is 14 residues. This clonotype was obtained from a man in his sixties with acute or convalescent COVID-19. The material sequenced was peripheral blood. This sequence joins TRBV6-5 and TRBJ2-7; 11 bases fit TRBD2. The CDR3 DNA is TGTGCCAGCAGAACGACTAGCGGGACCCACGAGCAGTACTTC. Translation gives CASRTTSGTHEQYF.